The rows below give T cell receptor beta chains drawn from one sample of a study of response to subunit inactivated influenza vaccine. TCRdb ran MiXCR on the RT-PCR reads and lists one entry per CDR3 protein. The table has about 480,000 distinct CDR3 sequences, approximately 9.9% seen once. The sequences come from PBMCs from blood, collected more than 35 days after vaccination. Receptors were obtained from a man aged 45-65 years who received an inactivated influenza vaccine. Both conserved end residues are part of each CDR3. A D gene is named only where the DNA matches it firmly. Only part of the rows carry a size: once, few, many, or a class if the clone is expanded.

>NA|few|TRBV4-3|TRBJ2-7
CASSQDPGGGYEQYF
TGCGCCAGCAGCCAAGATCCGGGCGGTGGCTACGAGCAGTACTTC
>NA|few|TRBV20-1|TRBJ2-1
CSARGRGLGYNEQFF
TGCAGTGCTAGAGGAAGGGGTTTGGGATACAATGAGCAGTTCTTC
>NA|many|TRBV12-3/TRBV12-4|TRBJ1-5
CASSFGSPKDQPQHF
TGTGCCAGCAGTTTTGGGTCGCCGAAGGATCAGCCCCAGCATTTT
>NA|many|TRBV12-3/TRBV12-4|TRBJ1-1
CASSLDRTVTEAFF
TGTGCCAGCAGTTTAGACAGAACGGTCACTGAAGCTTTCTTT
>TRBD2|NA|TRBV27|TRBJ2-1
CASSNLGLAGHEQFF
TGTGCCAGCAGCAATTTGGGACTAGCGGGCCATGAGCAGTTCTTC
>TRBD1|NA|TRBV10-3|TRBJ2-7
CAISGTGGLLEQYF
TGTGCCATCAGCGGGACAGGGGGCCTCCTCGAGCAGTACTTC
>NA|NA|TRBV7-2|TRBJ2-7
CASSLVAGEQYF
TGTGCCAGCAGCTTAGTGGCAGGCGAGCAGTACTTC
>NA|few|TRBV7-2|TRBJ1-3
CASSSGAYTIYF
TGTGCCAGCAGCTCAGGGGCTTACACCATATATTTT
>TRBD2|many|TRBV20-1|TRBJ2-1
CSAKKPGLADYNEQFF
TGCAGTGCCAAAAAGCCGGGACTAGCGGACTACAATGAGCAGTTCTTC
>NA|NA|TRBV6-5|TRBJ1-6
CASSYSIGVSPLHF
TGTGCCAGCAGTTACTCGATCGGGGTGTCACCCCTCCACTTT
>NA|NA|TRBV19|TRBJ2-5
CASSIGLGGRETQYF
TGTGCCAGTAGTATAGGCCTCGGGGGCCGGGAGACCCAGTACTTC
>NA|once|TRBV29-1|TRBJ2-1
CSVDPIVDEQFF
TGCAGCGTTGATCCCATAGTGGATGAGCAGTTCTTC
>NA|many|TRBV20-1|TRBJ2-1
CSARRGFRDLRDEQFF
TGCAGTGCTAGGAGAGGATTCCGGGACCTAAGGGATGAGCAGTTCTTC
>NA|NA|TRBV5-5|TRBJ2-7
CASSLVEGYGSYEQYF
TGTGCCAGCAGCTTGGTCGAAGGGTACGGATCCTACGAGCAGTACTTC
>NA|NA|TRBV28|TRBJ2-4
CASSRGGGGKNIQYF
TGTGCCAGCAGCCGAGGGGGGGGTGGAAAAAACATTCAGTACTTC
>TRBD1|many|TRBV6-5|TRBJ2-1
CASSSDRASYNEQFF
TGTGCCAGCAGTTCTGACAGGGCTTCCTACAATGAGCAGTTCTTC
>NA|NA|TRBV20-1|TRBJ2-1
CSAYEGRNEQFF
TGCAGTGCTTATGAGGGGCGTAATGAGCAGTTCTTC
>TRBD1|few|TRBV12-3/TRBV12-4|TRBJ1-2
CASSGNRGIGYTF
TGTGCCAGCAGCGGCAACAGGGGGATTGGCTACACCTTC
>TRBD2|NA|TRBV28|TRBJ2-3
CASSFLLAGRKDTQYF
TGTGCCAGCAGTTTTTTACTAGCGGGTAGAAAGGATACGCAGTATTTT
>NA|few|TRBV4-3|TRBJ1-1
CASTPSPGGSEAFF
TGCGCCAGCACCCCAAGTCCTGGGGGTTCAGAAGCTTTCTTT
>NA|many|TRBV20-1|TRBJ2-7
CSATGRFSYEQYF
TGCAGTGCTACTGGACGGTTCTCCTACGAGCAGTACTTC
>NA|NA|TRBV7-2|TRBJ1-1
CASSLIWGDTEAFF
TGTGCCAGCAGCTTAATCTGGGGGGACACTGAAGCTTTCTTT
>NA|NA|TRBV7-7|TRBJ2-6
CASSPTRQVTDGANVLTF
TGTGCCAGCAGCCCGACCCGACAGGTGACAGACGGGGCCAACGTCCTGACTTTC
>NA|NA|TRBV6-5|TRBJ2-5
CASSYVAGTTQETQYF
TGTGCCAGCAGTTACGTCGCCGGGACAACTCAAGAGACCCAGTACTTC
>NA|few|TRBV3-1|TRBJ2-1
CASSQDDLNSYNEQFF
TGTGCCAGCAGCCAAGATGACTTAAACTCTTACAATGAGCAGTTCTTC
>TRBD1|many|TRBV6-1|TRBJ1-6
CASTLGDRGYSPLHF
TGTGCCAGCACCTTGGGGGACAGGGGGTACTCACCCCTCCACTTT
>TRBD1|few|TRBV6-5|TRBJ2-2
CASSYRQGVFGGELFF
TGTGCCAGCAGTTACCGACAGGGGGTCTTCGGCGGGGAGCTGTTTTTT
>TRBD2|many|TRBV12-3/TRBV12-4|TRBJ2-1
CASSLYGLAGSNEQFF
TGTGCCAGCAGTTTATACGGACTAGCGGGGTCCAATGAGCAGTTCTTC
>NA|few|TRBV5-3|TRBJ2-3
CASSLSGTSSTDTQYF
TGTGCCAGCAGCCTATCCGGGACTTCTAGCACAGATACGCAGTATTTT
>NA|NA|TRBV4-2|TRBJ2-1
CASSQEGASRREQFF
TGTGCCAGCAGCCAAGAGGGGGCCTCTCGTCGTGAGCAGTTCTTC
>NA|NA|TRBV6-2/TRBV6-3|TRBJ2-5
CASRPLGQETQYF
TGTGCCAGCAGGCCACTCGGACAAGAGACCCAGTACTTC
>NA|NA|TRBV4-3|TRBJ2-6
CASSQDSRGANVLTF
TGCGCCAGCAGCCAGGACTCCCGAGGGGCCAACGTCCTGACTTTC
>NA|NA|TRBV20-1|TRBJ1-2
CSARDWINSSPESGYTF
TGCAGTGCTAGAGATTGGATAAACAGCTCCCCTGAGAGCGGCTACACCTTC
>NA|NA|TRBV6-1|TRBJ2-7
CASRETGYPKYEQYF
TGTGCCAGCAGAGAAACAGGATACCCAAAATACGAGCAGTACTTC
>TRBD1|few|TRBV6-2/TRBV6-3|TRBJ2-3
CASSYTWGQASTDTQYF
TGTGCCAGCAGTTACACATGGGGACAGGCGAGCACAGATACGCAGTATTTT
>TRBD1|many|TRBV10-3|TRBJ2-7
CAIRTTGGVDEQYF
TGTGCCATCAGGACGACAGGGGGGGTCGACGAGCAGTACTTC
>TRBD1|NA|TRBV28|TRBJ2-7
CASRATGQGKYEQYF
TGTGCCAGCAGGGCCACGGGACAGGGTAAATACGAGCAGTACTTC
>NA|NA|TRBV7-2|TRBJ1-3
CASRKGGSGNTIYF
TGTGCCAGCCGAAAAGGGGGCTCTGGAAACACCATATATTTT
>NA|NA|TRBV29-1|TRBJ2-7
CSVELRSQTGPIYEQYF
TGCAGCGTTGAGCTTCGTTCCCAGACCGGACCAATCTACGAGCAGTACTTC
>NA|NA|TRBV3-1|TRBJ2-5
CASSQVRTVQETQYF
TGTGCCAGCAGCCAAGTCCGGACAGTCCAAGAGACCCAGTACTTC
>TRBD1|NA|TRBV7-2|TRBJ2-7
CASSRWTGSYEQYF
TGTGCCAGCAGCAGATGGACAGGGTCCTACGAGCAGTACTTC
>NA|NA|TRBV20-1|TRBJ1-1
CSATRDPSTEAFF
TGCAGTGCTACACGGGACCCGAGCACTGAAGCTTTCTTT
>TRBD2|few|TRBV6-4|TRBJ2-1
CASSDSLAGGKQFF
TGTGCCAGCAGTGATTCTCTAGCGGGGGGCAAGCAGTTCTTC
>NA|NA|TRBV20-1|TRBJ1-2
CSARDRRAVGGYTF
TGCAGTGCTAGAGATCGTAGGGCAGTTGGTGGCTACACCTTC
>NA|NA|TRBV30|TRBJ1-5
CAWSRGEESQHF
TGTGCCTGGAGTCGAGGGGAAGAGTCCCAGCATTTT
>TRBD1|many|TRBV27|TRBJ2-7
CASSRTGGIYEQYF
TGTGCCAGCAGTCGGACAGGGGGAATCTACGAGCAGTACTTC
>TRBD1|many|TRBV6-5|TRBJ1-2
CASSYGTGTYGYTF
TGTGCCAGCAGTTACGGGACAGGGACATATGGCTACACCTTC